This passage covers 17 T cell receptor beta chains from one sample sequenced in a study of neurological immune-mediated disorders. TCRdb re-analysed the 5' RACE reads in MiXCR, keeping a single row per CDR3 protein. This table holds about 33,000 distinct CDR3 sequences, about 1.6% found once. Material for sequencing was PBMCs. The receptors derive from a woman aged 25 to 39 with multiple sclerosis.

This clonotype showed up many times. The J gene is TRBJ1-5, the V gene TRBV24-1; D might be TRBD1 (6 bases). There are 15 residues in the CDR3. CDR1 KGHDR and CDR2 SFDVKD come from the germline V gene. Trimming removed 1 base at V and 3 bases at J, with 9 bases between. CDR3 protein: CATSDLGGFNQPQHF. The CDR3 region has the DNA TGTGCCACCAGTGATTTAGGGGGATTCAATCAGCCCCAGCATTTT.

This clonotype has ten or more counts. The rearrangement uses TRBV14 and TRBJ2-2, with D uncertain. The germline V and J ends were trimmed by 3 bases and 6 bases, with 8 bases remaining between them. This CDR3 is 13 amino acids long. Germline loops: CDR1 SGHDN, CDR2 FVKESK. The CDR3 region has the DNA TGTGCCAGCAGCCAGGTCTTCGCCGGGGAGCTGTTTTTT. Amino acid sequence: CASSQVFAGELFF.

This clonotype was counted many times. This chain links TRBV10-3 with TRBJ1-4; TRBD1 aligns across 9 bases. Germline V gene data show CDR1 as ENHRY and CDR2 as SYGVKD. V shed 10 bases, J shed 5 bases, and the junction held 11 bases outside the gene matches. The CDR3 sequence is 15 residues long. DNA for the CDR3: TGTGCCACCGCCGGCCTCACAGGGGGCAATGAAAAACTGTTTTTT. Its translation is CATAGLTGGNEKLFF.

This clonotype has at least ten counts. The chain has TRBV7-2 and TRBJ1-1; D remains unclear. The CDR3 has 15 residues. Germline V gene sequence: CDR1 SGHTA, CDR2 FQGNSA. V lost 2 bases to trimming and J lost 1 base, with 11 bases between them. CDR3 loop: CASSLKPQGNTEAFF. The CDR3 DNA reads as TGTGCCAGCAGCTTAAAGCCCCAAGGGAACACTGAAGCTTTCTTT.

The chain carries TRBV18 and TRBJ2-3, with unresolved D. V was cut by 2 bases and J by 2 bases, with 5 bases left in between. CDR3 length: 13 residues. Looked up from germline, CDR1 is KGHSH and CDR2 is LQKENI. The CDR3 DNA sequence: TGTGCCAGCTCACCAGGGAACACAGATACGCAGTATTTT. It yields the protein CASSPGNTDTQYF.

This clonotype has at least ten counts. The rearrangement uses TRBV29-1 and TRBJ2-7; the D gene is possibly TRBD2 (5 bases). Trimming removed 0 bases from V and 7 bases from J, with 13 bases in between. Germline loops: CDR1 SQVTM, CDR2 ANQGSEA. The CDR3 has 13 amino acids. CDR3 sequence reads: CSVEDGPTGEQYF. CDR3 bases: TGCAGCGTTGAAGATGGGCCTACGGGAGAGCAGTACTTC.

This clonotype was recorded at least ten times. This sequence joins TRBV6-1 and TRBJ2-1, with D perhaps given as TRBD1 or TRBD2 (5 bases each). V lost 1 base, J lost 10 bases, and 8 bases lay in between. The CDR3 sequence is 12 residues long. Germline V lookup: CDR1 MNHNS, CDR2 SASEGT. CDR3 sequence: CASSEVGTEQFF. The DNA for the CDR3 is TGTGCCAGCAGTGAAGTAGGGACGGAGCAGTTCTTC.

This clonotype was seen at least ten times. The chain carries TRBV3-1 and TRBJ2-7; D may match TRBD1 or TRBD2 (5 bases each). V dropped 0 bases and J dropped 1 base, with 13 bases sitting between them. The germline gives CDR1 LGHDT, CDR2 YNNKEL (reference sequence). This CDR3 comprises 16 residues. CDR3 in DNA: TGTGCCAGCAGCCAAGAAGTGTCGGGGCTTTCCTACGAGCAGTACTTC. This encodes CASSQEVSGLSYEQYF.

The J gene is TRBJ2-5, the V gene TRBV11-2; D is unclear. The CDR3 has 15 residues. Trimming pared 2 bases from V and 1 base from J, leaving 11 bases between. CDR1 and CDR2 (germline): SGHAT, FQNNGV. CDR3 DNA sequence: TGTGCCAGCAGCTTATCTGGTCCCCCCCAAGAGACCCAGTACTTC. Protein: CASSLSGPPQETQYF.

At least ten counts were recorded for this clonotype. This sequence joins TRBV20-1 and TRBJ2-1; 8 bases map to TRBD2. After removal of 4 bases from V and 4 bases from J, the junction contained 12 bases not matched to a gene. The CDR3 is made up of 16 amino acids. CDR1 is DFQATT and CDR2 is SNEGSKA in the germline V gene (reference sequence). CDR3 nucleotides: TGCAGTGCTATCCAGGCCGGGGGGGCGGGATACAATGAGCAGTTCTTC. It specifies CSAIQAGGAGYNEQFF.

At least ten counts were recorded for this clonotype. V and J are TRBV28 and TRBJ2-7; 9 bases are a match to TRBD1. The CDR3 runs 16 residues. Germline assignment: CDR1 MDHEN and CDR2 SYDVKM. V shed 5 bases and J 3 bases; nucleotides not matched to a gene: 11. The CDR3 reads CASSPPGTGLNYEQYF. DNA of the CDR3: TGTGCCAGCAGTCCCCCCGGGACAGGGCTCAACTACGAGCAGTACTTC.

The sample holds many counts of this clonotype. The chain joins TRBV7-2 to TRBJ1-1; D unresolved. Germline V gives CDR1 SGHTA, CDR2 FQGNSA. The V and J ends lost 4 bases and 1 base respectively, with 7 bases between them. CDR3 length equals 13 residues. The CDR3 DNA follows: TGTGCCAGCAGCTCCCTTCGGAACACTGAAGCTTTCTTT. This codes for CASSSLRNTEAFF.

This clonotype occurred many times. The V and J genes are TRBV7-2 and TRBJ1-1, with D possibly matching TRBD1 (6 bases). CDR3 size: 17 residues. Germline assignment: CDR1 SGHTA and CDR2 FQGNSA. Trimming removed 6 bases from V and 4 bases from J, with 24 bases in between. The CDR3 region is CASRGGLHRTKSTEAFF. CDR3 in DNA: TGTGCCAGCAGAGGGGGTCTGCACAGGACGAAGAGCACTGAAGCTTTCTTT.

This clonotype was recorded many times. This chain links TRBV20-1 with TRBJ1-5; D is ambiguous. The V end was cut by 4 bases, the J end by 7 bases, with 11 bases between. The V gene's germline CDR1 is DFQATT and CDR2 SNEGSKA (reference sequence). This CDR3 is 12 amino acids long. The CDR3 DNA reads as TGCAGTGCTAAGCGGGGTAACCAGCCCCAGCATTTT. Its translation is CSAKRGNQPQHF.

In its sample, this clonotype was seen many times. The chain couples TRBV5-1 to TRBJ2-7; the D is unclear. Between the trimmed V and J ends, which lost 0 bases and 7 bases, there was a span of 14 bases. The CDR3 sequence is 14 residues long. CDR1 is SGHRS and CDR2 is YFSETQ in the germline V gene. In DNA form, the CDR3 reads TGCGCCAGCAGCTTGGCGGTCAGTCTTACGGAGCAGTACTTC. Protein: CASSLAVSLTEQYF.

This clonotype was observed many times. The CDR3, as DNA: TGCGCCAGCAGCCCGGCCTATTCCTCGGGACAGGGATATGGCTACACCTTC. Its protein product is CASSPAYSSGQGYGYTF. V usage is TRBV4-3 and J usage is TRBJ1-2, with 9 nucleotides matching TRBD1. The V segment lost 4 bases and the J segment 5 bases; nucleotides outside the gene matches: 14. The germline V gene encodes CDR1 LGHNA and CDR2 YSLEER. CDR3 length: 17 residues.

This clonotype has a count of ten or more. The V gene is TRBV6-6, the J gene TRBJ1-5; tentatively, D is TRBD1 (5 bases). The V end lost 0 bases, the J end lost 6 bases, and 9 bases lay between the germline ends. The CDR3 consists of 14 residues. The germline V gene encodes CDR1 MNHNY and CDR2 SVGAGI (reference sequence). The DNA of the CDR3 is TGTGCCAGCAGTTACTCCGGGGCGGGTCAGCCCCAGCATTTT. Amino acid sequence: CASSYSGAGQPQHF.